These T cell receptor beta chains were read from a single sample in a study of shared clonotypes between healthy human individuals. Profiling relied on immunoSEQ multiplex PCR, and the TCRdb table lists in-frame clones only, not all of them. The table has about 320,000 clones, 87% seen once. The sequencing input was memory CD8+ T cells sorted from blood. The receptor source for this set is a man younger than 30 in good health. Both conserved end residues are part of each CDR3. The D gene is left open where the match is weak. Clone size is not always given. Where it is, it says once, few, many or a class for expanded clones.

V gene	D gene	clone size	J gene	CDR3 protein	CDR3 DNA
TRBV15	TRBD2	NA	TRBJ2-5	CATSRESGGAETQYF	TGTGCCACCAGCAGAGAGAGCGGGGGGGCGGAGACCCAGTACTTC
TRBV7-9	NA	NA	TRBJ2-7	CASSLITGTAERYEQYF	TGTGCCAGCAGCTTAATAACCGGGACGGCCGAACGCTACGAGCAGTACTTC
TRBV20-1	NA	NA	TRBJ2-7	CSAPGYEQYF	TGCAGTGCTCCAGGGTACGAGCAGTACTTC
TRBV13	TRBD2	NA	TRBJ2-7	CASSLGTSGSYEQYF	TGTGCCAGCAGCCTCGGGACTAGCGGTTCCTACGAGCAGTACTTC
TRBV27	NA	NA	TRBJ2-1	CASRLASNEQFF	TGTGCCAGCAGACTAGCCTCCAATGAGCAGTTCTTC
TRBV5-4	TRBD2	NA	TRBJ2-5	CASSSGTSAYPPQETQYF	TGTGCCAGCTCTTCCGGGACTAGCGCCTACCCTCCCCAAGAGACCCAGTACTTC
TRBV6-5	TRBD1	NA	TRBJ2-4	CASSTGTGGHIQYF	TGTGCCAGCAGTACCGGGACAGGGGGACACATTCAGTACTTC
TRBV6-5	TRBD1	few	TRBJ1-3	CASSPQGASGNTIYF	TGTGCCAGCAGTCCACAGGGGGCATCCGGAAACACCATATATTTT
TRBV11-2	NA	NA	TRBJ2-5	CASSEGGVGFQETQYF	TGTGCCAGCAGCGAAGGTGGAGTCGGGTTCCAAGAGACCCAGTACTTC
TRBV4-2	NA	few	TRBJ2-2	CASSQEAGLGGELFF	TGTGCCAGCAGCCAAGAGGCAGGGTTGGGAGGGGAGCTGTTTTTT
TRBV27	NA	NA	TRBJ2-6	CASSSGANVLTF	TGTGCCAGCAGTTCTGGGGCCAACGTCCTGACTTTC
TRBV6-5	NA	NA	TRBJ2-2	CASSYSLGLNTGELFF	TGTGCCAGCAGTTACTCTCTGGGATTGAACACCGGGGAGCTGTTTTTT
TRBV5-1	NA	NA	TRBJ2-7	CASSFGPLYEQYF	TGCGCCAGCAGCTTCGGACCTCTCTACGAGCAGTACTTC
TRBV11-2	TRBD2	many	TRBJ2-1	CASSSQNSGSNEQFF	TGTGCCAGCAGCTCCCAGAATAGCGGGAGTAATGAGCAGTTCTTC
TRBV7-2	NA	NA	TRBJ2-2	CASSHGGGSGELFF	TGTGCCAGCAGCCACGGTGGGGGGAGCGGGGAGCTGTTTTTT
TRBV4-1	NA	NA	TRBJ2-7	CASSVRDPGALEQYF	TGCGCCAGCAGCGTGAGGGACCCAGGGGCCCTCGAGCAGTACTTC
TRBV6-1	TRBD2	many	TRBJ2-3	CASSDLAGGTDTQYF	TGTGCCAGCAGTGACTTAGCGGGAGGCACAGATACGCAGTATTTT
TRBV11-2	NA	NA	TRBJ1-1	CASSSVNTEAFF	TGTGCCAGCAGCTCCGTTAACACTGAAGCTTTCTTT
TRBV6-5	NA	NA	TRBJ2-5	CASSYSGQETQYF	TGTGCCAGCAGTTACTCGGGGCAAGAGACCCAGTACTTC
TRBV7-9	TRBD1	NA	TRBJ2-7	CASSFAPGQGAGEQYF	TGTGCCAGCAGCTTCGCTCCGGGACAGGGGGCGGGTGAGCAGTACTTC
TRBV7-3	NA	NA	TRBJ2-5	CASSFTGGYQETQYF	TGTGCCAGCAGCTTTACGGGGGGCTACCAAGAGACCCAGTACTTC
TRBV7-9	TRBD2	NA	TRBJ2-1	CASRPSGTRGNEQFF	TGTGCCAGCAGACCCTCCGGGACTAGGGGCAATGAGCAGTTCTTC
TRBV7-8	NA	NA	TRBJ2-5	CASSELQGWETQYF	TGTGCCAGCAGCGAACTACAGGGATGGGAGACCCAGTACTTC
TRBV15	NA	NA	TRBJ2-7	CATSGGRSYEQYF	TGTGCCACTTCCGGGGGCCGCTCCTACGAGCAGTACTTC
TRBV10-3	NA	NA	TRBJ2-1	CATPRVAGEGEQFF	TGTGCCACTCCCCGTGTTGCGGGTGAGGGTGAGCAGTTCTTC
TRBV10-2	NA	NA	TRBJ2-3	CASRQTGFWTDTQYF	TGCGCCAGCAGACAAACAGGGTTTTGGACAGATACGCAGTATTTT
TRBV18	NA	NA	TRBJ2-7	CASSRLPTYEQYF	TGTGCCAGCTCACGCCTTCCAACCTACGAGCAGTACTTC
TRBV11-3	NA	NA	TRBJ2-3	CASSLGDELTDTQYF	TGTGCCAGCAGCTTAGGGGACGAATTAACAGATACGCAGTATTTT
TRBV13	NA	NA	TRBJ2-7	CASSFGGSYEQYF	TGTGCCAGCAGCTTTGGCGGCTCCTACGAGCAGTACTTC
TRBV30	TRBD2	NA	TRBJ2-2	CAWGGLAGGQYTGELFF	TGTGCCTGGGGGGGACTAGCGGGAGGGCAGTACACCGGGGAGCTGTTTTTT
TRBV10-3	NA	once	TRBJ1-3	CAISEAISFSGNTIYF	TGTGCCATCAGTGAAGCCATTTCCTTCTCTGGAAACACCATATATTTT
TRBV7-9	NA	NA	TRBJ2-5	CASSLRGGATATQETQYF	TGTGCCAGCAGCTTAAGAGGTGGCGCGACAGCTACACAAGAGACCCAGTACTTC
TRBV4-3	NA	once	TRBJ2-7	CASSQESMAPYEQYF	TGCGCCAGCAGCCAAGAAAGTATGGCTCCCTACGAGCAGTACTTC
TRBV6-5	NA	NA	TRBJ2-1	CASSQLTGEQFF	TGTGCCAGCAGCCAACTAACGGGTGAGCAGTTCTTC
TRBV5-8	TRBD1	NA	TRBJ1-2	CASSFTTGSGYTF	TGTGCCAGCAGTTTCACGACAGGGTCGGGCTACACCTTC
TRBV28	NA	NA	TRBJ1-5	CASRKPPEGQPQHF	TGTGCCAGCAGGAAGCCGCCCGAAGGGCAGCCCCAGCATTTT
TRBV7-2	NA	NA	TRBJ1-1	CASSFGAGMNTEAFF	TGTGCCAGCAGCTTCGGTGCGGGTATGAACACTGAAGCTTTCTTT
TRBV27	NA	NA	TRBJ1-3	CASWGLDSGNTIYF	TGTGCCAGCTGGGGATTGGACTCTGGAAACACCATATATTTT
TRBV6-5	NA	once	TRBJ2-3	CASSRWGSTDTQYF	TGTGCCAGCAGCCGCTGGGGGAGCACAGATACGCAGTATTTT
TRBV7-9	TRBD2	NA	TRBJ2-1	CASSPSGGSYNEQFF	TGTGCCAGCAGCCCGAGCGGGGGCTCCTACAATGAGCAGTTCTTC
TRBV19	NA	NA	TRBJ1-5	CASYPVWDTNSNQPQHF	TGTGCCAGTTACCCAGTGTGGGACACCAATAGCAATCAGCCCCAGCATTTT
TRBV20-1	NA	NA	TRBJ2-1	CSAISDEQFF	TGCAGTGCTATCTCCGACGAGCAGTTCTTC
TRBV7-9	TRBD2	NA	TRBJ2-1	CASSFRTSGSALFF	TGTGCCAGCAGCTTCCGGACTAGCGGGAGTGCCCTGTTCTTC
TRBV13	TRBD1	NA	TRBJ1-2	CASSERDRANYGYTF	TGTGCCAGCAGCGAGCGGGACAGAGCTAACTATGGCTACACCTTC
TRBV5-6	TRBD1	few	TRBJ2-1	CASSLGRRDREDNEQFF	TGTGCCAGCAGCTTGGGCAGGAGGGACAGGGAGGACAATGAGCAGTTCTTC
TRBV5-4	NA	NA	TRBJ2-7	CASTPGGAGPSYEQYF	TGTGCCAGCACCCCAGGGGGGGCGGGGCCCTCCTACGAGCAGTACTTC
TRBV5-6	NA	NA	TRBJ1-1	CASSLLPGTEAFF	TGTGCCAGCAGCTTACTGCCAGGAACTGAAGCTTTCTTT
TRBV2	NA	NA	TRBJ2-5	CASSSVVRLWTQYF	TGTGCCAGCAGCTCGGTGGTCAGACTATGGACCCAGTACTTC
TRBV7-2	TRBD2	NA	TRBJ2-3	CASRPTSGTGTDTQYF	TGTGCCAGCAGACCAACTAGCGGGACGGGCACAGATACGCAGTATTTT
TRBV6-5	TRBD1	NA	TRBJ2-7	CASSYRETGGEQYF	TGTGCCAGCAGTTACCGCGAGACAGGGGGTGAGCAGTACTTC